This T cell receptor (beta chain) is drawn from a study of blood T cell repertoires in COVID-19 (dated by TCRdb to 2018 to 2020). In the study overall: The collaborator samples originated in the United States, Italy and Spain and spanned the acute and convalescent phases of COVID-19. The material from the prospective study consisted of cDNA or gDNA derived from T cells, B-cell-depleted T cells, or PBMCs. Subjects who had been exposed to COVID-19, were actively infected with it, or had recovered from it provided the deeply sampled blood TCRbeta repertoires that made up the dataset. The repertoires were made available in a free public database intended to serve as a resource for research on the immune response to SARS-CoV-2. The samples were drawn from two sources: the first 160 participants of the ongoing ImmuneRACE study, and fewer than 1,500 subjects contributed by 6 global collaborators. Sample metadata almost always included a de-identified subject ID, COVID-19 status, age in years and sex. HLA class I and class II types, where available, came from metadata supplied by the sample provider rather than from assay-based typing.

Study-wide conclusions, independent of this receptor: The amount of clinical and demographic metadata varied by source and participant and was provided uncurated.

Enrolling through a virtual design, the prospective study's participants ranged in age from roughly 18 to 95 years and lived across roughly 23 United States geographic areas. In the prospective study, cohorts were assigned on the basis of participant-reported clinical history obtained from a screening survey and a study questionnaire. Exposed participants were defined as having been in contact with someone with a PCR-confirmed or clinician-diagnosed COVID-19 case within 2 weeks of study entry. Each participant in the prospective study had whole blood, serum and a nasopharyngeal or oropharyngeal swab collected by mobile phlebotomists. Prospective study participants could optionally give additional blood draws and questionnaires over an approximately two-month period. Before DNA extraction, prospective study blood samples were shipped either frozen or at room temperature. TCRbeta CDR3 regions were amplified from genomic DNA using the immunoSEQ Assay, a bias-controlled multiplex PCR. Per the authors' processing: The number of nucleated cells in each sample was estimated by amplification of reference gene primers within the assay. To quantify the absolute abundance of each unique TCRbeta CDR3 rearrangement, sequence reads were collapsed and filtered. Productive Simpson clonality was computed per sample as the square root of Simpson's diversity index over productive rearrangements. Entries here come from immuneACCESS through TCRdb and include only in-frame sequences with V and J called. Some clones fail to appear in such tables; in the studies checked, an unresolved V gene covers under half of the shortfall, and the cause of the remainder is unknown. Clone size and V and J calls were adopted from that table, with D and trimming inferred from the DNA. This sample has roughly 200,000 clones in its table, and about 83% of those were observed once. The biggest ten clones account for nearly 5% of the sample.

Concerning this clone: Its antigen is currently not known. No quality values exist for individual bases; no much larger clone is one base distant.

CDR1 LNHDA and CDR2 SQIVND were looked up in the germline V gene (reference sequence). V is clipped by 3 bases and J by 0 bases, and the sequence between their germline boundaries is 9 bases long. Reading from cysteine to phenylalanine, the CDR3 counts 16 amino acids. The entry retains the CDR3 DNA only, 48 bases that are in frame from base 1. The sequence was collected from a woman between 45 and 65 years old who had been exposed to COVID-19. The chain employs TRBV19 and TRBJ2-6; the D gene is not confidently resolved. Sequenced sample: PBMCs or T cells enriched from blood (not recorded which). The CDR3 region: CASSISSGSGANVLTF. At the DNA level, the sequence is TGTGCCAGTAGTATCTCGTCGGGCTCTGGGGCCAACGTCCTGACTTTC. Where the CDR3 stops, the reference TRBV19 and TRBJ2-6 genes take over; the full variable domain is DGGITQSPKYLFRKEGQNVTLSCEQNLNHDAMYWYRQDPGQGLRLIYYSQIVNDFQKGDIAEGYSVSREKKESFPLTVTSAQKNPTAFYLCASSISSGSGANVLTFGAGSRLTVL.